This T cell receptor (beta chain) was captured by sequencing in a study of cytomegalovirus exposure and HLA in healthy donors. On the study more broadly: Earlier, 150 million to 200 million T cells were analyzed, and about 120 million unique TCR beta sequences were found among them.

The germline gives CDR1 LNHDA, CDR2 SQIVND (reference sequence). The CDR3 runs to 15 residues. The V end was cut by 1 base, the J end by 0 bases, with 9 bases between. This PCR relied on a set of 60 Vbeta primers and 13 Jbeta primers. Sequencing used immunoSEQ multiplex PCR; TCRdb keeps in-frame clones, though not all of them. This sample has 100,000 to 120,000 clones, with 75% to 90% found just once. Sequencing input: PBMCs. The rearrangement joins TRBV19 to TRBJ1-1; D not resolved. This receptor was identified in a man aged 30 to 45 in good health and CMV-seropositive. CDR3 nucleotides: TGTGCCAGTAGTATAGGCCGACTCGTGAACACTGAAGCTTTCTTT. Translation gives CASSIGRLVNTEAFF.